This is a list of T cell receptor beta chains from one sample in a study of cytomegalovirus exposure and HLA in healthy donors. Sequencing was performed with immunoSEQ multiplex PCR; in TCRdb, only in-frame clones are kept and a portion is missing. The clone table shows fewer than 70,000 clones, with the ten largest holding under 7%. The material sequenced was PBMCs. The receptors originated from a man between 25 and 39 years old in good health and CMV-seropositive. Each CDR3 is given with its conserved first and last residue. The D gene is left open where the match is weak.

TRBV4-1	15	TRBJ1-3	NA	TGCGCCAGCAGCCAAGTACAGAGCTCTGGAAACACCATATATTTT	CASSQVQSSGNTIYF
TRBV6-5	16	TRBJ2-7	NA	TGTGCCAGCAGTTACGACCTAGAACTAGCTATCTACGAGCAGTACTTC	CASSYDLELAIYEQYF
TRBV4-1	15	TRBJ1-5	NA	TGCGCCAGCAGTCAGTCCGGGGGGGTATATCAGCCCCAGCATTTT	CASSQSGGVYQPQHF
TRBV2	14	TRBJ2-2	NA	TGTGCCAGCAGTGAAGGGCAGGACACCGGGGAGCTGTTTTTT	CASSEGQDTGELFF
TRBV7-6	15	TRBJ1-1	TRBD1	TGTGCCAGCAGCTTAGGTCGGACAGGGGGCACTGAAGCTTTCTTT	CASSLGRTGGTEAFF
TRBV5-4	18	TRBJ2-7	TRBD2	TGTGCCAGCAGCTTGGCCGGGACTAGCCACACTATCTCCTACGAGCAGTACTTC	CASSLAGTSHTISYEQYF
TRBV7-9	16	TRBJ1-2	NA	TGTGCCCTCACGTTAAATACGGAGTCTTTTAACTATGGCTACACCTTC	CALTLNTESFNYGYTF
TRBV30	14	TRBJ2-7	TRBD1	TGTGCCTGGAGTGTAGAGACAGGGACCTACGAGCAGTACTTC	CAWSVETGTYEQYF
TRBV2	15	TRBJ1-1	TRBD1	TGTGCCAGCAGTGAACGCGACAGGGAATACACTGAAGCTTTCTTT	CASSERDREYTEAFF
TRBV5-1	14	TRBJ2-2	NA	TGCGCCAGCAGAGACTGGACGAACACCGGGGAGCTGTTTTTT	CASRDWTNTGELFF
TRBV10-3	15	TRBJ2-3	TRBD2	TGTGCCATCAAACGGACTAGCGGACGCACAGATACGCAGTATTTT	CAIKRTSGRTDTQYF
TRBV30	19	TRBJ2-1	TRBD2	TGTGCCTGGAGCCTCGGACTAGCGGGAGCCCTTGGCTCCTACAATGAGCAGTTCTTC	CAWSLGLAGALGSYNEQFF
TRBV25-1	16	TRBJ2-7	TRBD1	TGTGCCAGCAGTAACCGCGACAGGGTAGAGGGCTACGAGCAGTACTTC	CASSNRDRVEGYEQYF
TRBV5-1	15	TRBJ1-1	NA	TGCGCCAGCAGCTTGGGGAGGGTACGGAGCACTGAAGCTTTCTTT	CASSLGRVRSTEAFF
TRBV7-2	19	TRBJ2-7	TRBD1	TGTGCCAGCAGCGTAGGAGTCGGACAGGGCACTCTTTTCTCCTACGAGCAGTACTTC	CASSVGVGQGTLFSYEQYF
TRBV11-2	14	TRBJ2-7	NA	TGTGCCAGCAGCTTTGCGGGTCAGACCTACGAGCAGTACTTC	CASSFAGQTYEQYF
TRBV30	15	TRBJ1-1	NA	TGTGCCTGGAGTTCTTCAACAGGGAGGAACACTGAAGCTTTCTTT	CAWSSSTGRNTEAFF
TRBV5-1	15	TRBJ2-2	TRBD1	TGCGCCAGCAGCTCCCAGGGGGCGCGGGACGGGGAGCTGTTTTTT	CASSSQGARDGELFF
TRBV4-1	18	TRBJ1-4	TRBD1	TGCGCCAGCAGCCAAATGGGACAGGCCCGCCGAGTGAATGAAAAACTGTTTTTT	CASSQMGQARRVNEKLFF
TRBV6-5	15	TRBJ2-7	TRBD2	TGTGCCAGCAGTCCGAGGGGCGGGAGCTCCTACGAGCAGTACTTC	CASSPRGGSSYEQYF
TRBV7-9	18	TRBJ2-1	NA	TGTGCCAGCAGCTCCGGTCCGGTGGGTGGGAGCTCCTACAATGAGCAGTTCTTC	CASSSGPVGGSSYNEQFF
TRBV7-2	13	TRBJ1-2	NA	TGTGCCAGCAGATCGAGCGGAACGGGTGGCTACACCTTC	CASRSSGTGGYTF
TRBV30	16	TRBJ2-7	NA	TGTGCCTGGAGTGTACAACCATCCGGGTTAGCCTACGAGCAGTACTTC	CAWSVQPSGLAYEQYF
TRBV4-1	12	TRBJ1-2	NA	TGCGCCAGCAGCCAAGAGCAGGGAGGCTACACCTTC	CASSQEQGGYTF
TRBV5-1	16	TRBJ1-1	NA	TGCGCCAGCAGCCCCACTCAAGGACACGGGAACACTGAAGCTTTCTTT	CASSPTQGHGNTEAFF
TRBV11-3	16	TRBJ1-1	TRBD1	TGTGCCAGCAGCCCACAAGGGACAGGGCCGAACACTGAAGCTTTCTTT	CASSPQGTGPNTEAFF
TRBV10-1	17	TRBJ2-1	TRBD2	TGCGCCAGCAGTGACTTAGCGGGAGTGACGGCCTACAATGAGCAGTTCTTC	CASSDLAGVTAYNEQFF
TRBV19	13	TRBJ2-5	NA	TGTGCCAGTAGTATTTTCGGGGAAGAGACCCAGTACTTC	CASSIFGEETQYF
TRBV5-1	15	TRBJ2-6	TRBD1	TGCGCCTGCCGGGACAGTCCTCCTGGGGCCAACGTCCTGACTTTC	CACRDSPPGANVLTF
TRBV11-3	12	TRBJ2-3	NA	TGTGCCAGCAGCCCAACAAAGGATACGCAGTATTTT	CASSPTKDTQYF
TRBV5-1	16	TRBJ2-7	TRBD1	TGCGCCAGCAGCCCCCGGAGGCAGGGGGCCCCCTACGAGCAGTACTTC	CASSPRRQGAPYEQYF
TRBV11-3	16	TRBJ2-3	NA	TGTGCCAGCAGCCCACCCGCCCCCCTTAGCGCAGATACGCAGTATTTT	CASSPPAPLSADTQYF
TRBV7-2	16	TRBJ2-6	NA	TGTGCCAGCAGCTTAATGTCATCGGCTGGGGCCAACGTCCTGACTTTC	CASSLMSSAGANVLTF
TRBV6-5	14	TRBJ2-7	NA	TGTGCCAGCAGTACAGGGGACTCCCCCTACGAGCAGTACTTC	CASSTGDSPYEQYF
TRBV4-1	17	TRBJ1-2	TRBD1	TGCGCCAGCAGCCAACCTATAGGAGGACAGGGTGTTAGGAGCTACACCTTC	CASSQPIGGQGVRSYTF
TRBV5-1	15	TRBJ1-2	NA	TGCGCCAGCAGCTTGGGTATCGGGGGGGCGCTGGGCTACACCTTC	CASSLGIGGALGYTF
TRBV19	14	TRBJ2-4	TRBD1	TGTGCCAGTAGTAAGACAGGGCCCGAAAACATTCAGTACTTC	CASSKTGPENIQYF
TRBV23-1	14	TRBJ2-2	NA	TGCGCCAGCAGACGAGCACCGAGCCCGGGGGAGCTGTTTTTT	CASRRAPSPGELFF
TRBV27	15	TRBJ2-5	TRBD1	TGTGCCAGCAGTCTACAGGGGGCGCGCGGCGAGACCCAGTACTTC	CASSLQGARGETQYF
TRBV30	15	TRBJ1-4	NA	TGTGCCTGGGGAGGGTATACGGGGTATAATGAAAAACTGTTTTTT	CAWGGYTGYNEKLFF
TRBV6-1	15	TRBJ1-4	NA	TGTGCCAGCAGTGCTGTCACGGGTGGGAATGAAAAACTGTTTTTT	CASSAVTGGNEKLFF
TRBV6-1	14	TRBJ1-3	TRBD1	TGTGCCAGCAGTGAGACAGGGGCTGGAAACACCATATATTTT	CASSETGAGNTIYF
TRBV6-5	15	TRBJ1-4	NA	TGTGCCAGCAGTTACTCGATTTCGGGGGGTGAAAAACTGTTTTTT	CASSYSISGGEKLFF
TRBV6-1	15	TRBJ2-7	TRBD1	TGTGCCAGCAGTGCAAGACAGGGGCTCTCCTACGAGCAGTACTTC	CASSARQGLSYEQYF
TRBV9	18	TRBJ2-6	TRBD2	TGTGCCAGCAGCGTCGCGGGAGGGGGCGCTTCTGGGGCCAACGTCCTGACTTTC	CASSVAGGGASGANVLTF
TRBV5-1	18	TRBJ2-1	TRBD2	TGCGCCAGCAGCCCGCGCTTGATGCGGGAGGGCGTCTTTAGTGAGCAGTTCTTC	CASSPRLMREGVFSEQFF
TRBV4-1	17	TRBJ2-5	TRBD2	TGCGCCAGCAGCCAAGGAGTACTAGCGGGAATCCAAGAGACCCAGTACTTC	CASSQGVLAGIQETQYF
TRBV19	12	TRBJ2-7	NA	TGTGCCAGTAGTATAGAAGGGAGCGAGCAGTACTTC	CASSIEGSEQYF
TRBV19	17	TRBJ1-2	TRBD1	TGTGCCAGTAGCCGGTTCGGAGTACAGGGGGTTAACTATGGCTACACCTTC	CASSRFGVQGVNYGYTF
TRBV19	16	TRBJ2-6	TRBD1	TGTGCCGCCAAAGGTGGCAGGGGGTCTGGGGCCAACGTCCTGACTTTC	CAAKGGRGSGANVLTF
TRBV4-2	16	TRBJ2-7	TRBD1	TGTGCCAGCAGCCAGGAATGGACAGGGGGCACCTACGAGCAGTACTTC	CASSQEWTGGTYEQYF
TRBV29-1	13	TRBJ2-5	TRBD2	TGCAGCGCTAGCGGGTTGGAGGGGGAGACCCAGTACTTC	CSASGLEGETQYF
TRBV7-9	16	TRBJ1-3	NA	TGTGCCAGCAGCCCACAGGGATTCAACTCTGGAAACACCATATATTTT	CASSPQGFNSGNTIYF
TRBV7-3	14	TRBJ2-2	NA	TGTGCCAGCAGCTTCGCAGGGGTAACTGGGGAGCTGTTTTTT	CASSFAGVTGELFF